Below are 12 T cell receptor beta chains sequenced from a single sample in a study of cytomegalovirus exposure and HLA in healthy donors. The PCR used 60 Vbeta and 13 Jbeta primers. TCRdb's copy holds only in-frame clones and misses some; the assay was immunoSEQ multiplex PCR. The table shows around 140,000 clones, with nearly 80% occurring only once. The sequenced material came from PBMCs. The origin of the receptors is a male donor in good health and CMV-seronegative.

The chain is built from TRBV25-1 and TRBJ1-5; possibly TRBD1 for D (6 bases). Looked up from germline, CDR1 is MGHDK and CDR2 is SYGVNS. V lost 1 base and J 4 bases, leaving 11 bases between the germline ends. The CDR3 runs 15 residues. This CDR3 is CASSESGDGNQPQHF. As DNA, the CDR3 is TGTGCCAGCAGTGAATCAGGGGACGGAAATCAGCCCCAGCATTTT. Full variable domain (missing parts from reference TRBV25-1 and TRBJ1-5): EADIYQTPRYLVIGTGKKITLECSQTMGHDKMYWYQQDPGMELHLIHYSYGVNSTEKGDLSSESTVSRIRTEHFPLTLESARPSHTSQYLCASSESGDGNQPQHFGDGTRLSIL.

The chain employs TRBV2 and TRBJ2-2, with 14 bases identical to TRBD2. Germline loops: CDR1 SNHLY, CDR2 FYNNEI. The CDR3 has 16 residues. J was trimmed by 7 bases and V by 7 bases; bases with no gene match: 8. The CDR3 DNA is TGTGCCAGCACGCCGACTAGCGGGGGGGCCGGCGGGGAGCTGTTTTTT. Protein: CASTPTSGGAGGELFF.

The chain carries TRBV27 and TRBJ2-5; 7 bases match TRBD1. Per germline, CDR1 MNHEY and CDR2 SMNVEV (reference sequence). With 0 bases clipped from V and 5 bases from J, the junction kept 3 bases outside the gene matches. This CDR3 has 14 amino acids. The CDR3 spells CASSLSRGFETQYF. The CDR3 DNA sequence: TGTGCCAGCAGTTTATCCAGGGGGTTCGAGACCCAGTACTTC.

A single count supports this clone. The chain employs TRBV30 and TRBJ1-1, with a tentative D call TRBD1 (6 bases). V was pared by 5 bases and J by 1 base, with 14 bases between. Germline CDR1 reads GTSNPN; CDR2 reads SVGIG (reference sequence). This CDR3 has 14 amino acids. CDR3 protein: CAWGSGVGNTEAFF. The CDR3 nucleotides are TGTGCCTGGGGGTCAGGGGTAGGGAACACTGAAGCTTTCTTT.

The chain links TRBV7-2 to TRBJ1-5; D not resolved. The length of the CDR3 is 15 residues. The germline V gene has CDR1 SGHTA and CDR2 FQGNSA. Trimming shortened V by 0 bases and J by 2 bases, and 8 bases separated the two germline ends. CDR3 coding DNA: TGTGCCAGCAGCTTAGCGGTTTTAGGCAATCAGCCCCAGCATTTT. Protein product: CASSLAVLGNQPQHF. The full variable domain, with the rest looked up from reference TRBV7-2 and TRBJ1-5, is GAGVSQSPSNKVTEKGKDVELRCDPISGHTALYWYRQSLGQGLEFLIYFQGNSAPDKSGLPSDRFSAERTGGSVSTLTIQRTQQEDSAVYLCASSLAVLGNQPQHFGDGTRLSIL.

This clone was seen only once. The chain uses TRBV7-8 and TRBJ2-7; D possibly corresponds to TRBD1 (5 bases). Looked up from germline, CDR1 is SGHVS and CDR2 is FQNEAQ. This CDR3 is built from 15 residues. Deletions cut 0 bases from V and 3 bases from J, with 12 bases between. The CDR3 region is CASSLAAGKNYEQYF. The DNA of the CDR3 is TGTGCCAGCAGCTTAGCGGCAGGGAAGAACTACGAGCAGTACTTC.

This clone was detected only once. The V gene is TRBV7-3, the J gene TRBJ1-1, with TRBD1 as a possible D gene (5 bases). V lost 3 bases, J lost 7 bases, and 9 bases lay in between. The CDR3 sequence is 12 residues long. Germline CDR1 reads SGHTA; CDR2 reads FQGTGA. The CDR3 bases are TGTGCCAGCAGCTTGGGGGGGGGTGAAGCTTTCTTT. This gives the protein CASSLGGGEAFF.

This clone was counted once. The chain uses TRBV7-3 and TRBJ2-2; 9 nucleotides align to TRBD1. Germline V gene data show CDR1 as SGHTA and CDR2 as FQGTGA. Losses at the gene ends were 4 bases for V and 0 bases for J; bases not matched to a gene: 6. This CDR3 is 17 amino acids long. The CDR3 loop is CASSSTRDRANTGELFF. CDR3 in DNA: TGTGCCAGCAGCTCAACCAGGGACAGGGCGAACACCGGGGAGCTGTTTTTT. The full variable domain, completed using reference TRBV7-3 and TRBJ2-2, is GAGVSQTPSNKVTEKGKYVELRCDPISGHTALYWYRQSLGQGPEFLIYFQGTGAADDSGLPNDRFFAVRPEGSVSTLKIQRTERGDSAVYLCASSSTRDRANTGELFFGEGSRLTVL.

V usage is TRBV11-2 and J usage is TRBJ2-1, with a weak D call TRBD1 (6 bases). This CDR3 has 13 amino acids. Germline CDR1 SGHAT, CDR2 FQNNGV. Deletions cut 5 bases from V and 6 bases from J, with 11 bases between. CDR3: CASSPGRGNEQFF. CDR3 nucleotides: TGTGCCAGCAGCCCTGGCAGGGGCAATGAGCAGTTCTTC.

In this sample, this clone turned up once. The CDR3 nucleotides read TGTGCCAGCAGCTCGGGACTTAGCACAGATACGCAGTATTTT. It yields the protein CASSSGLSTDTQYF. V is TRBV5-5 and J is TRBJ2-3; the D gene is possibly TRBD2 (6 bases). The CDR3 loop spans 14 amino acids. CDR1 SGHKS and CDR2 YYEKEE come from the germline V gene (reference sequence). Between the trimmed V and J ends, which lost 3 bases and 0 bases, there was a span of 8 bases.

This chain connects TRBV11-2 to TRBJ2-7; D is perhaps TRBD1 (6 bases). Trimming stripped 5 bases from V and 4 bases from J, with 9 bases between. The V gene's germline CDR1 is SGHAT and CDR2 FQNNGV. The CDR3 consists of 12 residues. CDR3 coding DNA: TGTGCCAGCAGCCCAGGGGCGTACGAGCAGTACTTC. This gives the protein CASSPGAYEQYF.

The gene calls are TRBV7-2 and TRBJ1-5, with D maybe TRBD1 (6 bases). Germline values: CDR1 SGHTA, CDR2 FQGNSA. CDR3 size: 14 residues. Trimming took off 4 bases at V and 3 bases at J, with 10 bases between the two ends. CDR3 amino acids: CASSYRANNQPQHF. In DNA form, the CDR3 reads TGTGCCAGCAGCTACAGGGCAAACAATCAGCCCCAGCATTTT.